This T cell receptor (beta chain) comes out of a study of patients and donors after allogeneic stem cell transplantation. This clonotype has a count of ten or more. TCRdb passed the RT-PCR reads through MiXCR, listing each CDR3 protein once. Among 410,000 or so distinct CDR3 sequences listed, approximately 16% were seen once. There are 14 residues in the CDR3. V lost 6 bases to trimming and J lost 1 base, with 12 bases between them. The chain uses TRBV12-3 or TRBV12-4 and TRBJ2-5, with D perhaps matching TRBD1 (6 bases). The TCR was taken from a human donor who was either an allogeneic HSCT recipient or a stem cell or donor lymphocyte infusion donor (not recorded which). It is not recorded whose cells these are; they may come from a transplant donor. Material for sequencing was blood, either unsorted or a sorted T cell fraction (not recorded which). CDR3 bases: TGTGCCAGCAGCCGGACAGTAACCCAAGAGACCCAGTACTTC. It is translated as CASSRTVTQETQYF.